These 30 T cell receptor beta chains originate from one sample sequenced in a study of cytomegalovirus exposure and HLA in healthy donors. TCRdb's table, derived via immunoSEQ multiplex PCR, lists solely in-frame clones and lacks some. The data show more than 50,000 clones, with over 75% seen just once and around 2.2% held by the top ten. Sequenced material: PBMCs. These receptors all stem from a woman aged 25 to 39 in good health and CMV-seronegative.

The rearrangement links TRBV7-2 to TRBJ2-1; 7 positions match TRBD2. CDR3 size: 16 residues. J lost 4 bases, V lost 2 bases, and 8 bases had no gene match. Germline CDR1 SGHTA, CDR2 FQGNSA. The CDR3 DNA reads TGTGCCAGCAGCTTAAAGGTCGGCGGGAGTTACAATGAGCAGTTCTTC. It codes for CASSLKVGGSYNEQFF.

The CDR3 loop is CASSLGLANNEQFF. As DNA, the CDR3 is TGTGCCAGCAGCCTGGGACTAGCGAACAATGAGCAGTTCTTC. The V call is TRBV7-2, the J call TRBJ2-1, with 10 bases matching TRBD2. Losses at the gene ends were 5 bases for V and 5 bases for J; bases not matched to a gene: 3. CDR3 size: 14 residues. Looked up from germline, CDR1 is SGHTA and CDR2 is FQGNSA.

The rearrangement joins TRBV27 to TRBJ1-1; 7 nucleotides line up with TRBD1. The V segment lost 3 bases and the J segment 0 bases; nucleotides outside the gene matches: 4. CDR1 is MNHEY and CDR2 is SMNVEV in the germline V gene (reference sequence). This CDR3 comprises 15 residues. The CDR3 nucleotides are TGTGCCAGCAGTTTTGGGACAGAAGTGAACACTGAAGCTTTCTTT. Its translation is CASSFGTEVNTEAFF.

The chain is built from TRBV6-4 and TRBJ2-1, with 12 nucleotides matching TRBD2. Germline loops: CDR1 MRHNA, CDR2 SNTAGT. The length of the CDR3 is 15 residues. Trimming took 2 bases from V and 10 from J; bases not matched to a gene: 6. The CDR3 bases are TGTGCCAGCAGTGACCTAGCGGGAGGGCCTAGCGAGCAGTTCTTC. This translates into CASSDLAGGPSEQFF.

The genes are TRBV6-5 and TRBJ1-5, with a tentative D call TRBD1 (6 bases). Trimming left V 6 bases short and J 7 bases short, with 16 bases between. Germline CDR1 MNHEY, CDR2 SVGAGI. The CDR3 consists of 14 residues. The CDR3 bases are TGTGCCAGCAGCTTGACAGGAGAATTCCAGCCCCAGCATTTT. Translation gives CASSLTGEFQPQHF.

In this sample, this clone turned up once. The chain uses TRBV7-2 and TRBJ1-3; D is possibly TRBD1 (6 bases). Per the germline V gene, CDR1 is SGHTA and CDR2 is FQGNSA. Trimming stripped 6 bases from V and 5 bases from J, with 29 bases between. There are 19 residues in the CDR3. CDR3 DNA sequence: TGTGCCAGCAGTTACAGAACTTACCCAAACAGGGTTTCAAGAAACACCATATATTTT. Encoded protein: CASSYRTYPNRVSRNTIYF.

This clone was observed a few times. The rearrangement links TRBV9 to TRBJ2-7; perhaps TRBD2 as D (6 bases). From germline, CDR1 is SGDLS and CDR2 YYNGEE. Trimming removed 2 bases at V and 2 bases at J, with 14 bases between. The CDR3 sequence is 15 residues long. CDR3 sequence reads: CASSVTGDFAYEQYF. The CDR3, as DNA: TGTGCCAGCAGCGTTACTGGGGACTTTGCCTACGAGCAGTACTTC.

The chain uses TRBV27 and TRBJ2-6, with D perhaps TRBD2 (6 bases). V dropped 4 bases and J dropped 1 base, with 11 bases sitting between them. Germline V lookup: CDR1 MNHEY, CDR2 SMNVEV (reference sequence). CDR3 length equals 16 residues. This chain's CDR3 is CASSSWRGSGANVLTF. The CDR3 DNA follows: TGTGCCAGCAGTTCGTGGCGGGGTTCTGGGGCCAACGTCCTGACTTTC.

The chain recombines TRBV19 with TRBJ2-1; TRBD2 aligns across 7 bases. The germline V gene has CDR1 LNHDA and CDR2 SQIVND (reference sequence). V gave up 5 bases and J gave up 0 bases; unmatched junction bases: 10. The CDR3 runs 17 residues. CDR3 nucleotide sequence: TGTGCCAGTAGTCCCTCTAGCGGAGGCCTCTCCTACAATGAGCAGTTCTTC. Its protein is CASSPSSGGLSYNEQFF.

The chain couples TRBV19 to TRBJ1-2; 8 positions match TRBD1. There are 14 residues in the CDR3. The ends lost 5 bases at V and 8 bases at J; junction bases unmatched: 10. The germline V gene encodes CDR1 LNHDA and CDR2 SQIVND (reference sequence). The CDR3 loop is CASSSGGQVKGYTF. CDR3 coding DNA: TGTGCCAGTAGTTCCGGGGGACAGGTGAAAGGCTACACCTTC.

CDR3 nucleotide sequence: TGTGCCAGCAGCCCCCGAACGGGAGGGGTGGATACGCAGTATTTT. Translating it yields CASSPRTGGVDTQYF. This sequence joins TRBV9 and TRBJ2-3, with 8 bases fitting TRBD2. Germline V gene lookup returns CDR1 SGDLS and CDR2 YYNGEE. The CDR3 loop spans 15 amino acids. With V trimmed by 4 bases and J by 6 bases, 10 bases remained unmatched.

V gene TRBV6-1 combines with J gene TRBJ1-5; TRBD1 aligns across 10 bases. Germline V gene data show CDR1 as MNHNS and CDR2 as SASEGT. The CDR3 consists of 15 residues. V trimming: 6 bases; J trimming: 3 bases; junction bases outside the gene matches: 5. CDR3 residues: CASSSTGGYNQPQHF. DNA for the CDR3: TGTGCCAGCAGCTCGACAGGGGGCTACAATCAGCCCCAGCATTTT.

As DNA, the CDR3 is TGTGCCAGCAGTGCTAGCGGTTTCTCCTACAATGAGCAGTTCTTC. This translates into CASSASGFSYNEQFF. The chain couples TRBV27 to TRBJ2-1; 7 positions agree with TRBD2. This CDR3 has 15 amino acids. The germline V gene encodes CDR1 MNHEY and CDR2 SMNVEV (reference sequence). V was clipped by 5 bases and J by 0 bases; unmatched bases: 4.

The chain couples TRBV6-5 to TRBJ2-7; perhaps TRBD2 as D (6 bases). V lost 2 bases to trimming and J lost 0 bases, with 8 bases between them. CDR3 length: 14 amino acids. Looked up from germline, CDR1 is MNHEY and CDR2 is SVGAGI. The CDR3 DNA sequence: TGTGCCAGCAGTTACGGGCGGGACTCCTACGAGCAGTACTTC. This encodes CASSYGRDSYEQYF.

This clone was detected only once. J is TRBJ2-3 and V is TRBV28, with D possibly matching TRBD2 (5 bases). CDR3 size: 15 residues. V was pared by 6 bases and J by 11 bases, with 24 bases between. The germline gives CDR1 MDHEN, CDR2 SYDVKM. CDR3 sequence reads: CASSSLSETFGGQYF. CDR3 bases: TGTGCCAGCAGCTCCCTCTCGGAGACCTTTGGAGGGCAGTATTTT.

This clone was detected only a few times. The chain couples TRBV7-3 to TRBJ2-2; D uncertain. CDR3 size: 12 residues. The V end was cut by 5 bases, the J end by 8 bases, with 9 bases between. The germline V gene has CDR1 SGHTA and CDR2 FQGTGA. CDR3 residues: CASSLNMGELFF. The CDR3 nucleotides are TGTGCCAGCAGCCTTAACATGGGGGAGCTGTTTTTT.

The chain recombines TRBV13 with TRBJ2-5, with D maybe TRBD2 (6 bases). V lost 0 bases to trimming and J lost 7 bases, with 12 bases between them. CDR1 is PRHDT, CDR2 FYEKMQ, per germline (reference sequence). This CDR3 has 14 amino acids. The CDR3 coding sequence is TGTGCCAGCAGCTTAGGTGCCGGAGGGGTGACCCAGTACTTC. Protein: CASSLGAGGVTQYF. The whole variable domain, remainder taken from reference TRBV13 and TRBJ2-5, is AAGVIQSPRHLIKEKRETATLKCYPIPRHDTVYWYQQGPGQDPQFLISFYEKMQSDKGSIPDRFSAQQFSDYHSELNMSSLELGDSALYFCASSLGAGGVTQYFGPGTRLLVL.

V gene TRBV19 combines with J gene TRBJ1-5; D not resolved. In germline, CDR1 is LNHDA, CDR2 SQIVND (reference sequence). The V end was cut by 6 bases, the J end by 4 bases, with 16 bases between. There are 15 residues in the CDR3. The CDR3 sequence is CASSLHPPENQPQHF. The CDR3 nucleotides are TGTGCCAGTAGCCTTCATCCCCCGGAGAATCAGCCCCAGCATTTT.

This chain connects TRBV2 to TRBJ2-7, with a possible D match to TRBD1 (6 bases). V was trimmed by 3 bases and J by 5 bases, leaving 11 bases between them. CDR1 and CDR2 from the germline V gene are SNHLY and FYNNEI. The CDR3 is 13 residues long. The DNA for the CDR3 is TGTGCCAGCAGTGACACAGGGTATAACGAGCAGTACTTC. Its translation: CASSDTGYNEQYF.

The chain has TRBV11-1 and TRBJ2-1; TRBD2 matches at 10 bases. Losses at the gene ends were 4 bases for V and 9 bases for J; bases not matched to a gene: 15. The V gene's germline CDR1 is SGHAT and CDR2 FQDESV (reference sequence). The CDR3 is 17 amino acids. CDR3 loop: CASSSALASGSIGEQFF. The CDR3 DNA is TGTGCCAGCAGCTCAGCCCTAGCTAGCGGGAGTATAGGTGAGCAGTTCTTC.

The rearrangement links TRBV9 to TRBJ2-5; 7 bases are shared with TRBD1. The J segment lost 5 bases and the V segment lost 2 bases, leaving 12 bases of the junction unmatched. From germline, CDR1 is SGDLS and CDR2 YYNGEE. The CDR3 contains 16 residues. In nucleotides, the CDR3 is TGTGCCAGCAGCGTGACAGGGACCTCCGTGTCGGAGACCCAGTACTTC. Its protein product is CASSVTGTSVSETQYF.

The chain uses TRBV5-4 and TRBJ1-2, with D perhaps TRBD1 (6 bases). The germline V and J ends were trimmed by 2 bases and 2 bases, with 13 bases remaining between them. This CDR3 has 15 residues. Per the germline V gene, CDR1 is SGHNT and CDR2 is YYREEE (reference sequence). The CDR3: CASSFSGQANYGYTF. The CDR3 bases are TGTGCCAGCAGCTTTTCGGGACAAGCCAACTATGGCTACACCTTC.

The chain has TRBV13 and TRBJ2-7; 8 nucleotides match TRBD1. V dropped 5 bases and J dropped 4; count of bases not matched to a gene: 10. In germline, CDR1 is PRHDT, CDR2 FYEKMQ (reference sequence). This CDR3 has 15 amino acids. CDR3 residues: CASSKGGTGAYEQYF. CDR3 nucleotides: TGTGCCAGCAGCAAAGGGGGGACAGGCGCTTACGAGCAGTACTTC.

The CDR3 nucleotides are TGTGCCAGCAGCCAGGCCGCTAGCGGGAGCGGGGATACGCAGTATTTT. Protein: CASSQAASGSGDTQYF. The chain combines TRBV7-2 with TRBJ2-3; 10 bases are shared with TRBD2. The germline V gene has CDR1 SGHTA and CDR2 FQGNSA. CDR3 length: 16 amino acids. With 5 bases clipped from V and 6 bases from J, the junction kept 11 bases outside the gene matches.

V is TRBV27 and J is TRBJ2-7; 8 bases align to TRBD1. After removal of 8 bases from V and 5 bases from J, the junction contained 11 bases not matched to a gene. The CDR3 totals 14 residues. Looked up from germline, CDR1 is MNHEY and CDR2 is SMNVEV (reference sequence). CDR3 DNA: TGTGCCAGCGGTCCTTGGACAGGGAACCACGAGCAGTACTTC. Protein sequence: CASGPWTGNHEQYF.

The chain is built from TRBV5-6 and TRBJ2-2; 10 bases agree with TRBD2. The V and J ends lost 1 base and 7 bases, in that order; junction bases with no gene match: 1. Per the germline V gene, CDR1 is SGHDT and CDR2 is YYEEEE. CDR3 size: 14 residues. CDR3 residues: CASSLPSGSGELFF. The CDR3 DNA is TGTGCCAGCAGCTTGCCTAGCGGGAGCGGGGAGCTGTTTTTT. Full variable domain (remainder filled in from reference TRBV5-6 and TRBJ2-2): DAGVTQSPTHLIKTRGQQVTLRCSPKSGHDTVSWYQQALGQGPQFIFQYYEEEERQRGNFPDRFSGHQFPNYSSELNVNALLLGDSALYLCASSLPSGSGELFFGEGSRLTVL.

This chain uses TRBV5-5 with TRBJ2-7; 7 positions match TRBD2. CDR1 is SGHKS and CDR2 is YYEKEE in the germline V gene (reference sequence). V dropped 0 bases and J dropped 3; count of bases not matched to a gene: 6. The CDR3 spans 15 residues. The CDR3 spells CASSLVAGDHYEQYF. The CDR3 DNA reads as TGTGCCAGCAGCTTGGTTGCGGGAGACCACTACGAGCAGTACTTC. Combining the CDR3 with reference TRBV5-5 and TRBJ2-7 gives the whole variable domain DAGVTQSPTHLIKTRGQQVTLRCSPISGHKSVSWYQQVLGQGPQFIFQYYEKEERGRGNFPDRFSARQFPNYSSELNVNALLLGDSALYLCASSLVAGDHYEQYFGPGTRLTVT.

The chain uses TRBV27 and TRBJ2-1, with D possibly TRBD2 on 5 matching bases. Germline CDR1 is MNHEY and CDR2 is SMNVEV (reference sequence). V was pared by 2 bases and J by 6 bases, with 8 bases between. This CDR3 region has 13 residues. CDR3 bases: TGTGCCAGCAGTTTAGCCGAGGGCAATGAGCAGTTCTTC. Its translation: CASSLAEGNEQFF.

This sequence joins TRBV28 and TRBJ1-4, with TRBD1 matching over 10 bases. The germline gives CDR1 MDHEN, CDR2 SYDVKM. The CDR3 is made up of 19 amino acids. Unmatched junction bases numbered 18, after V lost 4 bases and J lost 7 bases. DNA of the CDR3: TGTGCCAGCAGTTCGTTCCCGGGACAGGGGTTTTGGGCGGGTGAAAAACTGTTTTTT. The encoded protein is CASSSFPGQGFWAGEKLFF. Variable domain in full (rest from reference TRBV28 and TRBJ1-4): DVKVTQSSRYLVKRTGEKVFLECVQDMDHENMFWYRQDPGLGLRLIYFSYDVKMKEKGDIPEGYSVSREKKERFSLILESASTNQTSMYLCASSSFPGQGFWAGEKLFFGSGTQLSVL.

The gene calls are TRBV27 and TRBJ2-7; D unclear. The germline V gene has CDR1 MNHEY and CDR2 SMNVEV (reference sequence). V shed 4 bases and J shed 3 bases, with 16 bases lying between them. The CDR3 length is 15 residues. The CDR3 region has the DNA TGTGCCAGCAGTTCCCCGGGTTTTGGGTTCTACGAGCAGTACTTC. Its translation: CASSSPGFGFYEQYF.